This section outlines one TCR beta chain sequence together with its context. Its antigen remains unidentified. The junction shows a germline mismatch at one end, possibly a read error. In total, roughly 670 healthy bone marrow donors made up the cohort. At the time of sampling, all cohort members were nominally healthy, though unrecorded immune exposures were likely present. The donor was CMV seronegative and was included in the group of under 450 seronegative cohort members. Every donor gave a peripheral blood sample, and the peripheral blood mononuclear cells from that sample were used for TCR beta sequencing. Genomic DNA was extracted from the blood cell samples with the Qiagen DNeasy Blood Extraction Kit. The data were obtained in a study of cytomegalovirus exposure and HLA in healthy donors (dated by TCRdb to 2015 to 2018). Broadly, across the study: According to an earlier analysis of 587 of the donors, roughly 180 million T cells yielded approximately 120 million unique TCR beta sequences and around 300 Gb of sequence data. Donor age, sex, ethnicity and CMV serostatus were collected together with the repertoire data. The study aimed to test whether signatures of past pathogen exposure could be identified by cataloging public T cell receptors. High-throughput TCR immunosequencing, statistical association of individual TCRs with disease status, and machine learning were combined to predict cytomegalovirus infection status. Rather than using new phenotypic data, the later analysis identified candidate immune exposures from TCR beta sequences and from how often those sequences occurred across donors. The study profiled the T cell repertoires of about 640 subjects by immunosequencing and related them to cytomegalovirus serostatus. In addition to the first cohort of about 650 subjects, a separate validation cohort of 120 different subjects was used. An earlier analysis of approximately 640 of the donors applied high-throughput TCR beta sequencing to assess whether each TCR beta V gene segment acted as functional or pseudogenic. A few DR-DQ haplotypes were handled as single units for association and clustering because linkage in the cohort was strong. Every repertoire in the discovery cohort had been generated on one and the same sequencing platform. A later analysis re-examined previously published TCR beta repertoires from over 500 donors and added high-resolution HLA genotyping to investigate patterns of TCR occurrence. Of the 300 to 500 genotyped donors, over 80% were placed in the genetic ancestry cluster associated with self-reported Caucasian donors. An early release covering about 600 HLA-typed donors comprised roughly 300 gigabases of sequencing data and tens of millions of unique TCR sequences. A later genetic analysis took genome-wide SNP genotypes for about three fifths of the 666 donors and used that subset as a discovery cohort. The number of donors typed differed by locus, with 629-630 for A, B, C, DRB1 and DQB1, roughly 550 for DQA1, over 600 for DPA1, and about 450 for DPB1. Across approximately 420 genotyped donors of the cohort, an average of approximately 240,000 unique TCR beta nucleotide sequences per donor were sequenced, and 15% to 20% of those sequences were non-productive. Class I and class II HLA loci were covered by the typing at four-digit resolution.

To prepare the library, the immunoSEQ multiplex PCR assay was applied. A mixture of 60 forward primers for TCR Vbeta segments and 13 reverse primers for TCR Jbeta segments was used in the multiplex PCR. Amplification of the CDR3 region of rearranged TCR beta genes was performed with a multiplex PCR assay on genomic DNA. Amplified TCR beta libraries were sequenced as 87-base-pair reads on the Illumina HiSeq System. Concerning the study's data processing: A later analysis tallied tens of millions of unique TCR beta chains across the 666 repertoires, and approximately 11 million of those chains were shared by two or more donors. A nearest-neighbor algorithm error-corrected the raw reads and collapsed the reads into unique sequences, merging closely related sequences to remove PCR and sequencing errors. Alignment of CDR3 sequences to IMGT reference sequences was used to assign V, D and J gene segments. For a sequence to be retained, a match of at least six nucleotides was required to both a V gene segment and a J gene segment. A rearrangement counted as productive if the CDR3 had no stop codons and remained in frame with V and J, and every other rearrangement counted as non-productive. Following IMGT convention, CDR3 was defined as the stretch from the second conserved V-encoded cysteine to the conserved J-encoded phenylalanine. The earlier analysis of a few hundred of the donors excluded any sequence lacking an unambiguous match to a single V gene segment. In an earlier analysis of approximately 590 of the donors, a V segment was called functional when productive rearrangements were above 56.7%, and segregating when the standard deviation between donors exceeded 5%. To diagnose cytomegalovirus status from the catalog of TCR beta chain sequences, a statistical classification framework was built. In a later analysis, V and J genes were assigned by comparing TCR nucleotide sequences against IMGT/GENE-DB human TR gene sequences. Using the TCRdist pipeline, a later analysis assigned CDR3 sequences along with most-parsimonious VDJ recombination scenarios. In a later analysis, each TCR beta chain was defined by its CDR3 amino acid sequence together with its V-gene family, and reads lacking a unique V-gene family were excluded. A later analysis removed 600 or so highly shared, low-generation-probability nucleotide sequences to deal with suspected cross-contamination and a sequencing artifact. In a later analysis, a clonal expansion index for each public chain was calculated from normalized within-repertoire ranks of inferred template counts. In a later analysis, generation probabilities were computed with a VDJ recombination model fitted to out-of-frame rearrangements, and the resulting probabilities were checked against IGoR. Hypergeometric tests were used in a later analysis to score TCR-TCR, TCR-HLA and TCR-CMV co-occurrence, with a repertoire-size bias correction applied to the TCR pairs. To estimate false discovery rates, a later analysis permuted the HLA or CMV assignments 20 times. In a later analysis, co-occurring TCRs were grouped using DBSCAN, with TCRdist sequence similarity added in when clustering inside HLA-allele-positive subsets. For co-occurrence clustering, repertoires with fewer than 30,000 or more than 120,000 public chains were excluded, along with about five repertoires with anomalous nucleotide sharing. The table comes from immuneACCESS by way of TCRdb, which keeps in-frame sequences with V and J called. Part of the clones is missing from these tables; in studies checked, under half for an unresolved V gene and the rest for unknown reasons. The DNA was the basis for D and trimming; V, J and clone size are from that table. The sample yields around 190,000 clones; roughly four fifths were counted once. Around 1.9% of the sample rests with the top ten.

Taken from cysteine to phenylalanine, the CDR3 has 14 residues. Of the read, only the CDR3 DNA is kept; its 42 bases are in frame from base 1. CDR1 and CDR2, looked up from the germline V gene (reference sequence), are LNHNV and YYDKDF. The study at large found these results: Across donors, most TCR sequences were observed very rarely, whereas some public TCRs were present in many individuals. The cohort was sequenced for TCR beta chains only, and without alpha or paired-chain data the features that could be detected were limited. A further reported finding was that TCR beta sequences accurately predicted the HLA-A and HLA-B alleles for most subjects in the first cohort. According to a later analysis, TCR association rates differed among HLA loci, with DRB1 alleles showing the most associated TCRs and HLA-C alleles showing the fewest. A later analysis found that most CMV-associated TCR beta chains appeared HLA-restricted, with HLA associations seemingly driven largely by CMV exposure. A few of the identified cytomegalovirus-associated TCR beta chains were confirmed in vitro to be specific for cytomegalovirus antigens. Correlated functional status among segregating V segments might be attributable to linkage disequilibrium, but an unknown experimental factor could not be ruled out. Because HLA typing was missing for some donors at each locus, association tests included only the typed subset. A later analysis associated some 17,000 TCR beta sequences with specific HLA alleles at a false discovery rate of 0.05. Because counts were too low, approximately 18 rarely observed V segments, including chromosome 9 orphons, were excluded from the earlier analysis of fewer than 650 of the donors. In a later analysis, several top co-occurrence clusters were reported to appear linked to parvovirus B19, influenza, CMV and Epstein-Barr virus. Cytomegalovirus status was reported to be diagnosed by the classifier with high specificity and sensitivity in both the original and validation cohorts. According to a later genetic analysis, donors in an Asian-associated ancestry cluster had fewer N-insertions in productive TCRs than the approximately 670-donor mean. The authors suggested that the approach could potentially be generalized to other disease states and immunological phenotypes. V-gene and J-gene trimming of TCR beta chains was associated with a missense DCLRE1C variant in a later genetic analysis, and the association was replicated in an independent cohort. A cluster of highly shared sequence variants was judged likely to be a technical artifact of the sequencing pipeline. Strong co-occurrence of HLA alleles, especially DR and DQ, made assigning TCR associations to individual alleles difficult. In a later analysis, HLA-associated TCR beta chains showed more clonal expansion and lower generation probabilities than non-associated chains that were equally common. A total of roughly 160 TCR beta chains were listed by the study as associated with cytomegalovirus. Immune exposure information for the cohort was limited to CMV serostatus. Presence/absence analyses assumed roughly uniform sequencing depth across donors, an assumption that may not hold. In an earlier analysis of approximately 600 of the donors, most TCR beta V segments were observed in productive rearrangements about 87% or about 30% of the time, broadly matching IMGT annotations. Because the 87-base-pair reads could not distinguish some IMGT-functional V segments, including TRBV6-2 and TRBV6-3, those segments were excluded.

The rearranged segments are TRBV15 and TRBJ2-3; the D region possibly corresponds to TRBD2 (7 bases align). The TCR sequence derives from a man aged 25-45 years in good health and CMV-seronegative. The sequenced sample consisted of PBMCs. For the CDR3, the sequence is CATSGGEWTDTRYF. The DNA sequence reads TGTGCCACCTCTGGGGGGGAGTGGACAGATACGCGGTATTTT.